The subject of this entry is one T cell receptor beta chain. Its antigen is undetermined. These data originate in a study of post-analysis software for immune sequencing data. Study context: Relapsing-remitting, secondary progressive and progressive-relapsing forms made up the multiple sclerosis disease courses. Study-wide results and caveats: A few TRBV segments occurring more often in patients than controls included TRBV5-6, TRBV5-1 and TRBV20-1. Under F measure analysis, samples from one preparation batch co-clustered strongly.

With 2 bases clipped from V and 3 bases from J, the junction kept 13 bases outside the gene matches. The CDR3 runs 18 residues. CDR1 and CDR2 from the germline V gene are DFQATT and SNEGSKA (reference sequence). Researchers reported that TCR beta cDNA libraries carried unique molecular identifiers. TCRdb itself ran the PCR reads through MiXCR, one entry per CDR3 protein. The sample yields fewer than 850,000 distinct CDR3 sequences, just over 45% seen once. The sample taken for sequencing was blood. The V and J genes are TRBV20-1 and TRBJ2-1; 10 nucleotides agree with TRBD2. The source is a girl aged 5-17 years with multiple sclerosis. DNA of the CDR3: TGCAGTGCTAGACGCGAACTAGCGGGATTACAAAGCTACAATGAGCAGTTCTTC. This codes for CSARRELAGLQSYNEQFF.